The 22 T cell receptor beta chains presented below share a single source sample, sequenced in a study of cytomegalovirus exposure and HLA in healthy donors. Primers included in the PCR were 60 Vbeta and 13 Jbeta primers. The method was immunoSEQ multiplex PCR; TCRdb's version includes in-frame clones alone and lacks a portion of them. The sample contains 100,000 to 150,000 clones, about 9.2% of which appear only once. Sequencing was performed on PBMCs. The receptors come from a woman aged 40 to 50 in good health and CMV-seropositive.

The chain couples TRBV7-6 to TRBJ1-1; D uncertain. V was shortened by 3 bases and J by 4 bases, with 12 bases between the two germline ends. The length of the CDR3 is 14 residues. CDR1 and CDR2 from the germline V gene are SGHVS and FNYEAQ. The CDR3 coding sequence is TGTGCCAGCAGCTTCGGCCACGGCGGCACTGAAGCTTTCTTT. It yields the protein CASSFGHGGTEAFF.

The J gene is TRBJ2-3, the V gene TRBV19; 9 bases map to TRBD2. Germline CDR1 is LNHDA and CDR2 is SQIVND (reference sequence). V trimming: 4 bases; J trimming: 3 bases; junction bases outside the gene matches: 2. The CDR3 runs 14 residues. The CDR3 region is CASSKGLATDTQYF. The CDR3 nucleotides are TGTGCCAGTAGTAAGGGACTAGCAACAGATACGCAGTATTTT.

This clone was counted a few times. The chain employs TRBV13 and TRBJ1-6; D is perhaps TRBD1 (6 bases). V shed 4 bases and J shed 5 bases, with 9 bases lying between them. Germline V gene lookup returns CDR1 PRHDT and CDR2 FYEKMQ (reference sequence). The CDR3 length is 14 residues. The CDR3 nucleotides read TGTGCCAGCAGCTCGTACAGGGATAATTCACCCCTCCACTTT. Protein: CASSSYRDNSPLHF.

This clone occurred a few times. The CDR3 sequence is CASSLGLLETQYF. The CDR3 DNA is TGCGCCAGCAGCCTGGGACTGCTAGAGACCCAGTACTTC. V usage is TRBV4-3 and J usage is TRBJ2-5, with D possibly TRBD2 on 6 matching bases. Germline V gene data show CDR1 as LGHNA and CDR2 as YSLEER. Trimming left V 4 bases short and J 4 bases short, with 10 bases between. This CDR3 is built from 13 residues.

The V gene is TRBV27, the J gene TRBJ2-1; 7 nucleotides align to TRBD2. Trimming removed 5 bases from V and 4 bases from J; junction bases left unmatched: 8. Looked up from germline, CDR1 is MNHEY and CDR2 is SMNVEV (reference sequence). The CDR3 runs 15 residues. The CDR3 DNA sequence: TGTGCCAGCAGTCCTCGGGGGGACCTATACAATGAGCAGTTCTTC. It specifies CASSPRGDLYNEQFF.

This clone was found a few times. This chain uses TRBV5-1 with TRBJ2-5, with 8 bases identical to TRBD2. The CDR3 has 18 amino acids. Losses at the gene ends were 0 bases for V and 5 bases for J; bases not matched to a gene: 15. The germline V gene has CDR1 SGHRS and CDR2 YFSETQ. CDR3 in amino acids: CASSLAGIGAGARETQYF. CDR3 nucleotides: TGCGCCAGCAGCTTGGCCGGGATCGGAGCGGGGGCGCGTGAGACCCAGTACTTC.

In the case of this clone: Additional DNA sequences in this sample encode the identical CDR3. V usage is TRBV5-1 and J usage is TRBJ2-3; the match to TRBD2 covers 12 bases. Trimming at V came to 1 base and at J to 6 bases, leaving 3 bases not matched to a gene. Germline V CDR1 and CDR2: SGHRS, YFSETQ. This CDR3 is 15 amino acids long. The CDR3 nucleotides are TGCGCCAGCAGCTTGCTAGCGGGGGGGCAGGATACGCAGTATTTT. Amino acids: CASSLLAGGQDTQYF. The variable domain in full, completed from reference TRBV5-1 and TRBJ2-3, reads KAGVTQTPRYLIKTRGQQVTLSCSPISGHRSVSWYQQTPGQGLQFLFEYFSETQRNKGNFPGRFSGRQFSNSRSEMNVSTLELGDSALYLCASSLLAGGQDTQYFGPGTRLTVL.

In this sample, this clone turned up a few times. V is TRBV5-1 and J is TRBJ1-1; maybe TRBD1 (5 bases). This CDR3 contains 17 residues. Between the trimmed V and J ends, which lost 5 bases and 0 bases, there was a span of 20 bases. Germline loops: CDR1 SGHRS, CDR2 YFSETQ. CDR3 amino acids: CASRMGLGRGMNTEAFF. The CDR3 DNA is TGCGCCAGCAGAATGGGCCTAGGGAGGGGAATGAACACTGAAGCTTTCTTT.

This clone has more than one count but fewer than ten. In nucleotides, the CDR3 is TGCAGTGGCAGACAGGGGGGAGAGACCCAGTACTTC. This encodes CSGRQGGETQYF. V is TRBV29-1 and J is TRBJ2-5; TRBD1 matches 9 bases. CDR3 length equals 12 residues. Germline V lookup: CDR1 SQVTM, CDR2 ANQGSEA.

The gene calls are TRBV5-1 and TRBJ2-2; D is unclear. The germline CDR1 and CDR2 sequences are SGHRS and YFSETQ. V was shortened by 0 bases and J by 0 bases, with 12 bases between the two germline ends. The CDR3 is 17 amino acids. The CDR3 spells CASSLVLLNSNTGELFF. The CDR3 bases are TGCGCCAGCAGCTTGGTCCTCCTTAACTCGAACACCGGGGAGCTGTTTTTT.

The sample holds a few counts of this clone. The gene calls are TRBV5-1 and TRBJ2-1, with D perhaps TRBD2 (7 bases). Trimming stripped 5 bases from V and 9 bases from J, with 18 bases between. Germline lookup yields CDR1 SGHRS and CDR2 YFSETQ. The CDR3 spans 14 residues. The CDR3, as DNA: TGCGCCAGCAGAGGTATGCGGGGGCCGGGTGAGCAGTTCTTC. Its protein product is CASRGMRGPGEQFF.

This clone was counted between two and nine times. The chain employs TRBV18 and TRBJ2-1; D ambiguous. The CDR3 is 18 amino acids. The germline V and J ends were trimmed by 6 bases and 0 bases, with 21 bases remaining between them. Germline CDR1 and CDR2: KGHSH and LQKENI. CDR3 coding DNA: TGTGCCAGCTCCCCGGAGATGAATTTACTCGGCTCCTACAATGAGCAGTTCTTC. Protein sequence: CASSPEMNLLGSYNEQFF.

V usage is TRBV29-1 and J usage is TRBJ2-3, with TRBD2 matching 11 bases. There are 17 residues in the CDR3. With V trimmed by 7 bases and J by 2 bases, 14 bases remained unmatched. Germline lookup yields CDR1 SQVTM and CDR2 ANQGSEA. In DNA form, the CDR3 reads TGCAGCGCCCAAGTAATAGAGACTAGCGGGGACACAGATACGCAGTATTTT. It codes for CSAQVIETSGDTDTQYF.

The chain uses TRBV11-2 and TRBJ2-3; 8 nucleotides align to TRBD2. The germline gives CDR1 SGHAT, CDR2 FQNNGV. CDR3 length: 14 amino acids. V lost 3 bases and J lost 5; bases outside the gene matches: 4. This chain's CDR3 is CASSFLAGIDTQYF. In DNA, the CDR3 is TGTGCCAGCAGCTTCTTAGCGGGGATAGATACGCAGTATTTT.

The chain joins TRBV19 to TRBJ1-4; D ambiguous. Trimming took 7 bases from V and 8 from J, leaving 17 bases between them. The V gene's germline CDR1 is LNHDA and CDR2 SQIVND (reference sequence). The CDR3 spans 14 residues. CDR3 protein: CASTRNGVAEKLFF. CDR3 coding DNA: TGTGCCAGTACACGAAACGGAGTAGCCGAAAAACTGTTTTTT.

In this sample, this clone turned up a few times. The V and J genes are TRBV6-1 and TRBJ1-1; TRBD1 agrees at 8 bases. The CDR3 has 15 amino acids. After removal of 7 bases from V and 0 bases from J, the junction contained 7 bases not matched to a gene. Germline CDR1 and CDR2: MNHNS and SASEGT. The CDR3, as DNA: TGTGCCAGCAAGGCAGGGGGCGCGGTGAACACTGAAGCTTTCTTT. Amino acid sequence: CASKAGGAVNTEAFF.

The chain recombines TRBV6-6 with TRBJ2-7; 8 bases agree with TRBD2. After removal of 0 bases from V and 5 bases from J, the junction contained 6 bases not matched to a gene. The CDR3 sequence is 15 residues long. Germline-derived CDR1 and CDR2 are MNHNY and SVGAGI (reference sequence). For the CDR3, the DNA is TGTGCCAGCAGTTACTCCGCGACTAGCGCCCACGAGCAGTACTTC. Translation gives CASSYSATSAHEQYF.

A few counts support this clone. For the CDR3, the DNA is TGTGCCAGCAGCTTAGATCCCCCCGGAGCGGGGGGCGAGACCCAGTACTTC. Translation: CASSLDPPGAGGETQYF. The rearrangement links TRBV11-3 to TRBJ2-5, with 9 bases aligning to TRBD2. V shed 0 bases and J 5 bases; nucleotides not matched to a gene: 10. CDR3 length: 17 amino acids. Germline loops: CDR1 SGHNT, CDR2 YENEEA.

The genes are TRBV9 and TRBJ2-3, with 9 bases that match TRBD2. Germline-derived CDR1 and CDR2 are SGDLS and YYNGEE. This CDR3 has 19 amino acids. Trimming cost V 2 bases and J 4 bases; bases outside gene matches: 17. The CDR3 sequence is CASSVESIAGATVADTQYF. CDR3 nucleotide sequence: TGTGCCAGCAGCGTCGAGTCCATAGCGGGGGCTACAGTCGCAGATACGCAGTATTTT.

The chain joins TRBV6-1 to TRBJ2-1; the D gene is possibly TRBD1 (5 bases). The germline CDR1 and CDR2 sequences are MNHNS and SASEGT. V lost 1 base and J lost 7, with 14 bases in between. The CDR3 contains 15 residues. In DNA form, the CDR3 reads TGTGCCAGCAGTGAAGACACAGGTACCTCTAATGAGCAGTTCTTC. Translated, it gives CASSEDTGTSNEQFF.

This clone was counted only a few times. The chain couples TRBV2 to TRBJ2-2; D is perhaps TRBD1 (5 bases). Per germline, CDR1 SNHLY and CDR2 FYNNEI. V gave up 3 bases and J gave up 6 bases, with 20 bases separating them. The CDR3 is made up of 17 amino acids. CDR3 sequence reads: CASSESGQGVLPGELFF. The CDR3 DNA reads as TGTGCCAGCAGTGAGAGTGGGCAGGGCGTATTGCCCGGGGAGCTGTTTTTT.

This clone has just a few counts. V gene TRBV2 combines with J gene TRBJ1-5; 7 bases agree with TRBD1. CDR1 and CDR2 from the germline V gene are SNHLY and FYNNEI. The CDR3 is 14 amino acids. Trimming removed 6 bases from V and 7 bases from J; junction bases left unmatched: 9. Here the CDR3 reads CASRGGVSGQPQHF. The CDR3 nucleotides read TGTGCCAGCAGAGGGGGCGTATCGGGCCAGCCCCAGCATTTT.